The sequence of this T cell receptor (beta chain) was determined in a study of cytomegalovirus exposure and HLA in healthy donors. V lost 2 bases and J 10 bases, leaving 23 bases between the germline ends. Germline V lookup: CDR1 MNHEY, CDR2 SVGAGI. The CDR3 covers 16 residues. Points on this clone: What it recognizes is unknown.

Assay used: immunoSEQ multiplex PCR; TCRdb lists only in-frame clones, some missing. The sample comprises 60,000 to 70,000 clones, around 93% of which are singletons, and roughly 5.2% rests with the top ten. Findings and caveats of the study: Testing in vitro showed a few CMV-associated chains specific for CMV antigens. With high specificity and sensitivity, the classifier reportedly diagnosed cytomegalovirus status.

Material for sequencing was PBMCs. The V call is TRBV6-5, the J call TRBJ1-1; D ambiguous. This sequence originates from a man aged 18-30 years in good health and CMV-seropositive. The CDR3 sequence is CASSYRETDLSLRAFF. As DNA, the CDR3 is TGTGCCAGCAGTTACAGGGAGACCGACTTGTCATTGCGAGCTTTCTTT.